Presented here are 11 T cell receptor beta chains from one specimen sequenced in a study of beta chain features in type 1 diabetes (dated by TCRdb to the late 2010s). The protocol used for the library was the immunoSEQ multiplex PCR assay. The entire isolated RNA was reverse transcribed using the High Capacity cDNA Reverse Transcription Kit, and thus expressed TCRB transcripts were sequenced. TCRdb obtained this table from immuneACCESS and retained in-frame rearrangements with V and J assigned. These tables miss some clones; where compared with another copy, unresolved V genes account for less than half of the shortfall, and the remainder is unexplained. This sample holds a few hundred thousand clones; over 8.5% were observed only once. Together, the top ten hold roughly 0.54% of the sample. The antigens for these receptors are not known. Paper-wide results and their limitations: In all four CD4+ subsets, TCRB CDR3 length was moderately but significantly shorter in type 1 diabetes patients.

Sequencing input: central memory CD4+ T cells from blood. Receptors originate from a man younger than 45 with type 1 diabetes.

The chain employs TRBV28 and TRBJ1-4; D ambiguous. Germline CDR1 MDHEN, CDR2 SYDVKM. Trimming left V 6 bases short and J 0 bases short, with 14 bases between. The CDR3 runs to 16 residues. CDR3: CASSPADLATNEKLFF. CDR3 nucleotides: TGTGCCAGCAGCCCCGCGGACCTTGCAACTAATGAAAAACTGTTTTTT.

A single count supports this clone. This chain uses TRBV6-5 with TRBJ2-5; weak D call: TRBD1 (5 bases). The CDR3 spans 16 residues. Germline CDR1 reads MNHEY; CDR2 reads SVGAGI. The germline V and J ends were trimmed by 2 bases and 2 bases, with 15 bases remaining between them. The CDR3 coding sequence is TGTGCCAGCAGTTACGGGGCACCCGGACGGCAAGAGACCCAGTACTTC. Its translation is CASSYGAPGRQETQYF.

The rearrangement links TRBV4-2 to TRBJ1-2, with TRBD1 matching over 7 bases. The germline gives CDR1 LGHNA, CDR2 YNFKEQ. The CDR3 totals 14 residues. J was trimmed by 8 bases and V by 5 bases; bases with no gene match: 11. Here the CDR3 reads CASSLVATGTGYTF. In DNA form, the CDR3 reads TGTGCCAGCAGCTTGGTGGCGACAGGGACCGGCTACACCTTC.

In its sample, this clone was seen many times. The chain couples TRBV29-1 to TRBJ1-2; D remains ambiguous. V lost 4 bases to trimming and J lost 4 bases, with 10 bases between them. The CDR3 length is 12 residues. The germline V gene has CDR1 SQVTM and CDR2 ANQGSEA. Written as DNA, the CDR3 is TGCAGCGTTGTCGGGCAGCTCTATGGCTACACCTTC. It is translated as CSVVGQLYGYTF.

This clone showed up just a few times. The rearrangement links TRBV13 to TRBJ1-2; 9 bases are a match to TRBD1. This CDR3 region has 14 residues. In germline, CDR1 is PRHDT, CDR2 FYEKMQ (reference sequence). J was trimmed by 3 bases and V by 4 bases; bases with no gene match: 3. CDR3 DNA sequence: TGTGCCAGCAGCTCAACAGGGGGCGACTATGGCTACACCTTC. It yields the protein CASSSTGGDYGYTF.

This clone was counted between two and nine times. The rearrangement uses TRBV7-2 and TRBJ1-1, with unresolved D. Germline V gene sequence: CDR1 SGHTA, CDR2 FQGNSA. V shed 4 bases and J shed 2 bases, with 8 bases lying between them. This CDR3 is built from 13 residues. The CDR3 DNA is TGTGCCAGCAGCTCATCAGTTAACACTGAAGCTTTCTTT. Its translation: CASSSSVNTEAFF.

The sample holds a few counts of this clone. With only one base between it and a far larger clone, this is likely a read error. The chain employs TRBV2 and TRBJ2-7, with D possibly being TRBD1 (5 bases). The V and J ends lost 5 bases and 2 bases respectively, with 7 bases between them. This CDR3 contains 12 residues. Per the germline V gene, CDR1 is SNHLY and CDR2 is FYNNEI. This CDR3 reads CASSRQPYEQYF. The CDR3, as DNA: TGTGCCAGCAGTCGACAGCCCTACGAGCAGTACTTC.

The chain has TRBV19 and TRBJ2-6; 11 nucleotides agree with TRBD2. This CDR3 is 19 amino acids long. Germline loops: CDR1 LNHDA, CDR2 SQIVND (reference sequence). The V and J ends lost 3 bases and 0 bases, in that order; junction bases with no gene match: 7. The CDR3 nucleotides are TGTGCCAGTAGTATTGCTAGCGGGAGGTCCCCCTCTGGGGCCAACGTCCTGACTTTC. This codes for CASSIASGRSPSGANVLTF.

This clone was counted between two and nine times. The chain combines TRBV7-2 with TRBJ1-3, with 7 nucleotides matching TRBD1. From germline, CDR1 is SGHTA and CDR2 FQGNSA. CDR3 length: 14 residues. The J segment lost 2 bases and the V segment lost 4 bases, leaving 2 bases of the junction unmatched. CDR3 nucleotide sequence: TGTGCCAGCAGCTCAGACAGGGCTGGAAACACCATATATTTT. Encoded protein: CASSSDRAGNTIYF.

This clone was counted many times. The chain joins TRBV18 to TRBJ2-2; D call uncertain. The V end was cut by 3 bases, the J end by 4 bases, with 15 bases between. The V gene's germline CDR1 is KGHSH and CDR2 LQKENI. The CDR3 runs to 16 residues. The CDR3 nucleotides are TGTGCCAGCTCACCGGGGTACAACCTTGGCACCGGGGAGCTGTTTTTT. Its protein product is CASSPGYNLGTGELFF.

The chain links TRBV20-1 to TRBJ2-5; D ambiguous. Germline loops: CDR1 DFQATT, CDR2 SNEGSKA (reference sequence). CDR3 length: 11 amino acids. V lost 5 bases, J lost 4 bases, and 8 bases lay in between. As DNA, the CDR3 is TGCAGTGCTGAACCCAGAGAGACCCAGTACTTC. Its translation: CSAEPRETQYF.